The clone carrying this T cell receptor (beta chain) was counted between two and nine times. Its antigen is unidentified. Each CDR3 protein is one row after TCRdb ran MiXCR on the 5' RACE reads. The sample lists around 310,000 distinct CDR3 sequences, about 20% occurring once. These data originate in a study of T-cell memory formation after mild COVID-19. Findings and caveats of the study: Later expanders leaned CD4+, whereas clones that contracted between day 15 and 85 were balanced CD4/CD8.

V was pared by 0 bases and J by 5 bases, with 17 bases between. The CDR3 length is 16 residues. From germline, CDR1 is SGHNT and CDR2 YYREEE (reference sequence). The rearrangement joins TRBV5-4 to TRBJ1-2; no definite D call. This sequence was found in a man between 18 and 35 years old who had mild COVID-19 (a few samples of this study predate the infection). Cell type and time point are not known. Material for sequencing was PBMCs or a T cell subset sorted from them (not recorded which). CDR3 coding DNA: TGTGCCAGCAGCTTGGAGGCCAGCCAAAAGGAGTATGGCTACACCTTC. It codes for CASSLEASQKEYGYTF.